This T cell receptor beta chain is from a study of tumor-infiltrating lymphocytes in oesophageal squamous cell carcinoma. V was trimmed by 1 base and J by 1 base, leaving 5 bases between them. The germline CDR1 and CDR2 sequences are SGHTA and FQGNSA. This CDR3 is built from 13 residues. TCRdb re-analysed the PCR reads in MiXCR, keeping a single row per CDR3 protein. The sample holds around 12,000 distinct CDR3 sequences, roughly 50% seen once. The receptor was derived from a female donor with esophageal squamous cell carcinoma. What was sequenced was esophageal tumor tissue. J is TRBJ2-7 and V is TRBV7-2; D gene unclear. In DNA form, the CDR3 reads TGTGCCAGCAGCTTAGAGTTATCCTACGAGCAGTACTTC. It specifies CASSLELSYEQYF.